This T cell receptor (beta chain) was captured in a study of control samples from healthy donors and cancer patients. CDR1 and CDR2 from the germline V gene are SGHTA and FQGNSA. The CDR3 is 15 amino acids. V lost 3 bases, J lost 0 bases, and 3 bases stayed unmatched. Clones were sequenced by immunoSEQ multiplex PCR, and TCRdb holds only the in-frame ones, with some missing. The top ten hold just over 1% of the sample, which has approximately 150,000 clones, 96% seen once. The rearrangement uses TRBV7-2 and TRBJ2-7; 9 bases agree with TRBD2. Specimen: blood. The TCR sequence derives from a woman aged 25 to 39 in good health. The CDR3 is CASSLVTSGSYEQYF. The CDR3 region has the DNA TGTGCCAGCAGCTTGGTGACTAGCGGCTCCTACGAGCAGTACTTC.